Below, 28 T cell receptor beta chains from the same sample are listed, as sequenced in a study of shared clonotypes between healthy human individuals (TCRdb year 2020). The protocol used for the library was the immunoSEQ multiplex PCR assay. Not all clones reach the TCRdb copy of this immuneACCESS table, which keeps in-frame sequences only. Checked studies attribute under half of the gap to unresolved V genes and leave the rest unexplained. A total of about 1.1 million clones appear in this sample, 75% to 85% of them only once. The top ten constitute roughly 0.61% of the sample. The sample taken for sequencing was memory CD4+ T cells from PBMCs. The cell subset or site label on this specimen signifies: CD45RA-negative fraction. Receptor source: a man aged 18 to 30 in good health. Some clones in this sample may be carry-over from other donors' samples.

A note on this clone: A much larger clone sits a single nucleotide away, making a read error possible. CDR3 in amino acids: CASPQETAGNTIYF. CDR3 DNA sequence: TGTGCCAGCCCACAGGAGACGGCAGGAAACACCATATATTTT. This chain links TRBV18 with TRBJ1-3; D is possibly TRBD1 (5 bases). The germline V gene encodes CDR1 KGHSH and CDR2 LQKENI. V gave up 8 bases and J gave up 4 bases, with 15 bases separating them. The CDR3 runs 14 residues.

J is TRBJ1-4 and V is TRBV2, with D hard to call. The V gene's germline CDR1 is SNHLY and CDR2 FYNNEI. Trimming removed 7 bases from V and 0 bases from J, with 9 bases in between. The CDR3 runs 14 residues. The CDR3 DNA is TGTGCCAGCAAAAGAGAAGCAACTAATGAAAAACTGTTTTTT. The encoded protein is CASKREATNEKLFF.

This clone was observed at least ten times. CDR3 loop: CASRPSGFVGGYTF. CDR3 bases: TGTGCCAGCAGACCTTCAGGGTTTGTAGGAGGCTACACCTTC. The J gene is TRBJ1-2, the V gene TRBV27, with D maybe TRBD1 (5 bases). This CDR3 is 14 amino acids long. Germline CDR1 and CDR2: MNHEY and SMNVEV (reference sequence). Trimming left V 6 bases short and J 8 bases short, with 19 bases between.

This chain uses TRBV10-3 with TRBJ2-7, with D possibly being TRBD2 (5 bases). The germline V gene has CDR1 ENHRY and CDR2 SYGVKD. The V and J ends lost 2 bases and 6 bases respectively, with 5 bases between them. The CDR3 contains 11 residues. CDR3 loop: CAISEAGEQYF. The CDR3, as DNA: TGTGCCATCAGTGAGGCGGGCGAGCAGTACTTC.

This clone was counted between two and nine times. The V and J genes are TRBV28 and TRBJ1-5; no definite D call. V was pared by 6 bases and J by 7 bases, with 10 bases between. This CDR3 is built from 12 residues. Germline assignment: CDR1 MDHEN and CDR2 SYDVKM. CDR3 in DNA: TGTGCCAGCAGGAAGGGAGTCCAGCCCCAGCATTTT. Its translation is CASRKGVQPQHF.

This clone has just a few counts. The chain links TRBV11-3 to TRBJ1-1; D call uncertain. The CDR3 consists of 11 residues. V lost 8 bases to trimming and J lost 5 bases, with 9 bases between them. Germline lookup yields CDR1 SGHNT and CDR2 YENEEA. The CDR3, as DNA: TGTGCCAGCGCCCCGGGGACTGAAGCTTTCTTT. Translating gives CASAPGTEAFF.

This clone was observed a few times. The chain is built from TRBV28 and TRBJ1-5; D is possibly TRBD1 (6 bases). Germline V CDR1 and CDR2: MDHEN, SYDVKM. The CDR3 runs 13 residues. The germline V and J ends were trimmed by 1 base and 6 bases, with 7 bases remaining between them. CDR3 protein: CASSLLGAQPQHF. In nucleotides, the CDR3 is TGTGCCAGCAGTTTATTGGGGGCTCAGCCCCAGCATTTT. The full variable domain, rest sourced from reference TRBV28 and TRBJ1-5, is DVKVTQSSRYLVKRTGEKVFLECVQDMDHENMFWYRQDPGLGLRLIYFSYDVKMKEKGDIPEGYSVSREKKERFSLILESASTNQTSMYLCASSLLGAQPQHFGDGTRLSIL.

The chain has TRBV5-1 and TRBJ1-5; TRBD1 matches at 10 bases. There are 15 residues in the CDR3. Germline CDR1 is SGHRS and CDR2 is YFSETQ. V dropped 0 bases and J dropped 6; count of bases not matched to a gene: 3. The CDR3 protein is CASSLGGQGIQPQHF. Here the CDR3 DNA reads TGCGCCAGCAGCTTGGGGGGACAGGGGATTCAGCCCCAGCATTTT. Full variable domain (remainder filled in from reference TRBV5-1 and TRBJ1-5): KAGVTQTPRYLIKTRGQQVTLSCSPISGHRSVSWYQQTPGQGLQFLFEYFSETQRNKGNFPGRFSGRQFSNSRSEMNVSTLELGDSALYLCASSLGGQGIQPQHFGDGTRLSIL.

The table lists this clone with a count of one. This sequence joins TRBV18 and TRBJ2-5, with 8 bases identical to TRBD2. Germline V gene data show CDR1 as KGHSH and CDR2 as LQKENI. The CDR3 has 15 residues. J lost 5 bases, V lost 4 bases, and 9 bases had no gene match. In DNA form, the CDR3 reads TGTGCCAGCTCACTCCGGGGGGGACCCGGCGAGACCCAGTACTTC. It translates to CASSLRGGPGETQYF.

The chain is built from TRBV19 and TRBJ2-1; 8 positions match TRBD2. The CDR3 runs 16 residues. Germline lookup yields CDR1 LNHDA and CDR2 SQIVND (reference sequence). The ends lost 3 bases at V and 8 bases at J; junction bases unmatched: 12. The CDR3 is CASSMISGTTLDEQFF. The CDR3 DNA reads as TGTGCCAGTAGTATGATTAGCGGGACTACCCTCGATGAGCAGTTCTTC.

This chain connects TRBV10-3 to TRBJ1-1, with 7 bases fitting TRBD1. CDR3 length: 13 amino acids. Germline CDR1 is ENHRY and CDR2 is SYGVKD. V trimming: 9 bases; J trimming: 1 base; junction bases outside the gene matches: 5. CDR3 nucleotide sequence: TGTGCCATGGCCGGGACAGCGAACACTGAAGCTTTCTTT. Translated: CAMAGTANTEAFF.

This sequence joins TRBV4-1 and TRBJ1-3; 10 bases are a match to TRBD1. CDR1 MGHRA and CDR2 YSYEKL come from the germline V gene. V was clipped by 3 bases and J by 2 bases; unmatched bases: 7. CDR3 length equals 17 residues. In DNA, the CDR3 is TGCGCCAGCAGCCAGGGTCCCGGGACAGGGGCTGGAAACACCATATATTTT. This codes for CASSQGPGTGAGNTIYF.

The chain recombines TRBV9 with TRBJ2-7; tentative D call: TRBD1 (5 bases). The CDR3 sequence is 13 residues long. V lost 3 bases and J lost 5, with 12 bases in between. CDR1 and CDR2 (germline): SGDLS, YYNGEE. CDR3 in amino acids: CASSERPRDEQYF. The CDR3 DNA is TGTGCCAGCAGCGAGAGGCCCAGGGACGAGCAGTACTTC.

This clone has more than one count but fewer than ten. The CDR3 here is CSRGGDTEAFF. The CDR3 nucleotides are TGCAGTAGAGGGGGGGACACTGAAGCTTTCTTT. The chain uses TRBV20-1 and TRBJ1-1; TRBD1 is a possible D gene (6 bases). The CDR3 length is 11 residues. The germline V gene has CDR1 DFQATT and CDR2 SNEGSKA (reference sequence). V was clipped by 8 bases and J by 3 bases, with 10 bases between them.

This clone was counted only a few times. V gene TRBV5-4 combines with J gene TRBJ2-7, with a tentative D call TRBD2 (6 bases). CDR1 and CDR2 from the germline V gene are SGHNT and YYREEE (reference sequence). CDR3 length: 13 residues. V lost 5 bases and J 5 bases, leaving 14 bases between the germline ends. CDR3 amino acids: CASRAGPRDEQYF. The DNA for the CDR3 is TGTGCCAGCAGAGCGGGTCCTAGGGACGAGCAGTACTTC.

This clone is a singleton in its sample. This chain joins TRBV5-4 and TRBJ2-3; D perhaps matches TRBD2 (6 bases). This CDR3 has 16 amino acids. Germline V lookup: CDR1 SGHNT, CDR2 YYREEE (reference sequence). The ends were cut back, 4 bases at V and 2 bases at J, with 17 bases in the middle. The CDR3 loop is CASSPGVNTFTDTQYF. The CDR3 DNA reads as TGTGCCAGCAGCCCGGGGGTCAACACTTTCACAGATACGCAGTATTTT.

This sequence joins TRBV7-2 and TRBJ1-2; D gene uncertain. Trimming left V 2 bases short and J 5 bases short, with 18 bases between. From germline, CDR1 is SGHTA and CDR2 FQGNSA. This CDR3 region has 16 residues. The CDR3: CASSLLRTAGNYGYTF. Here the CDR3 DNA reads TGTGCCAGCAGCTTATTAAGGACCGCAGGAAATTATGGCTACACCTTC.

Remarks on this clone: A clone one base away is much larger, so this may be a read error. The sample has other DNA sequences that encode this CDR3 too. The CDR3 loop is CASSLQNTGELFF. The CDR3, as DNA: TGTGCCAGCAGCTTACAGAACACCGGGGAGCTGTTTTTT. V usage is TRBV5-6 and J usage is TRBJ2-2; D gene uncertain. In germline, CDR1 is SGHDT, CDR2 YYEEEE. Trimming removed 2 bases at V and 1 base at J, with 3 bases between. The CDR3 is 13 amino acids.

In DNA, the CDR3 is TGTGCCAGCAGTGAGGACCTAGCAGGAGAGACCCAGTACTTC. Translation: CASSEDLAGETQYF. V and J are TRBV6-5 and TRBJ2-5; D perhaps matches TRBD2 (5 bases). CDR1 MNHEY and CDR2 SVGAGI come from the germline V gene. With 5 bases removed from V and 4 bases from J, the gap between germline ends came to 14 bases. The length of the CDR3 is 14 residues.

The chain recombines TRBV7-2 with TRBJ2-7, with 7 bases that match TRBD2. CDR3 length: 15 residues. Trimming at V came to 1 base and at J to 2 bases, leaving 5 bases not matched to a gene. CDR1 and CDR2 (germline): SGHTA, FQGNSA. The CDR3 sequence is CASSLEGGSPYEQYF. The CDR3 nucleotides read TGTGCCAGCAGCTTAGAAGGCGGGAGTCCCTACGAGCAGTACTTC.

The rearrangement links TRBV9 to TRBJ1-2, with 7 bases identical to TRBD1. The CDR3 is 15 residues long. Germline values: CDR1 SGDLS, CDR2 YYNGEE. The J segment lost 8 bases and the V segment lost 0 bases, leaving 10 bases of the junction unmatched. In DNA form, the CDR3 reads TGTGCCAGCAGCGTAGGCCCATTTGGAGGGGGCGGCTACACCTTC. It codes for CASSVGPFGGGGYTF.

The rearrangement joins TRBV28 to TRBJ2-7; D may correspond to TRBD1 or TRBD2 (5 bases each). Germline values: CDR1 MDHEN, CDR2 SYDVKM. The CDR3 consists of 15 residues. Trimming shortened V by 2 bases and J by 1 base, and 12 bases separated the two germline ends. The DNA for the CDR3 is TGTGCCAGCAGTTTAAAGTGGGACCTTTCCTACGAGCAGTACTTC. Translating gives CASSLKWDLSYEQYF.

Of note for this clone: A much larger clone sits a single nucleotide away, making a read error possible. This rearrangement joins TRBV5-6 to TRBJ1-3; D is perhaps TRBD1 (5 bases). The CDR3 is 13 residues long. Germline loops: CDR1 SGHDT, CDR2 YYEEEE. This CDR3 is CANSGGPGNTIYF. The CDR3 DNA reads TGTGCCAACAGCGGGGGTCCTGGAAACACCATATATTTT.

Points on this clone: Other DNA variants within this sample encode the same CDR3. The chain recombines TRBV6-1 with TRBJ1-1; D is perhaps TRBD1 (6 bases). Trimming cost V 6 bases and J 4 bases, with 12 bases left between them. The CDR3 is made up of 13 amino acids. CDR1 is MNHNS, CDR2 SASEGT, per germline. The CDR3 is CASRATGTTEAFF. As DNA, the CDR3 is TGTGCCAGCAGAGCTACAGGGACCACTGAAGCTTTCTTT.

The rearrangement uses TRBV6-6 and TRBJ1-2; tentatively, D is TRBD1 (5 bases). The CDR3 totals 13 residues. V was cut by 5 bases and J by 8 bases, with 15 bases left in between. Germline-derived CDR1 and CDR2 are MNHNY and SVGAGI (reference sequence). CDR3 DNA sequence: TGTGCCAGCAGTGGGCAGGGAAAGGTGGGCTACACCTTC. As protein: CASSGQGKVGYTF.

The rearrangement uses TRBV11-2 and TRBJ2-1; D remains unclear. The length of the CDR3 is 12 residues. V dropped 8 bases and J dropped 6 bases, with 11 bases sitting between them. Germline V CDR1 and CDR2: SGHAT, FQNNGV. This CDR3 reads CASRTGPNEQFF. CDR3 DNA sequence: TGTGCCAGCCGGACGGGTCCCAATGAGCAGTTCTTC. Full variable domain (outside the CDR3, taken from reference TRBV11-2 and TRBJ2-1): EAGVAQSPRYKIIEKRQSVAFWCNPISGHATLYWYQQILGQGPKLLIQFQNNGVVDDSQLPKDRFSAERLKGVDSTLKIQPAKLEDSAVYLCASRTGPNEQFFGPGTRLTVL.

This sequence joins TRBV29-1 and TRBJ2-3; the D gene could be TRBD1 or TRBD2 (5 bases each). This CDR3 has 13 amino acids. Deletions cut 2 bases from V and 0 bases from J, with 6 bases between. The germline CDR1 and CDR2 sequences are SQVTM and ANQGSEA. CDR3 in DNA: TGCAGCGTTGAACGGGACAGCACAGATACGCAGTATTTT. It specifies CSVERDSTDTQYF.

This sequence joins TRBV15 and TRBJ2-7, with unresolved D. The V end was cut by 1 base, the J end by 9 bases, with 10 bases between. CDR3 length: 12 residues. Germline CDR1 LNHNV, CDR2 YYDKDF (reference sequence). The DNA of the CDR3 is TGTGCCACCAGCAGAGTGGGCGCCGGGCAGTACTTC. The encoded protein is CATSRVGAGQYF.